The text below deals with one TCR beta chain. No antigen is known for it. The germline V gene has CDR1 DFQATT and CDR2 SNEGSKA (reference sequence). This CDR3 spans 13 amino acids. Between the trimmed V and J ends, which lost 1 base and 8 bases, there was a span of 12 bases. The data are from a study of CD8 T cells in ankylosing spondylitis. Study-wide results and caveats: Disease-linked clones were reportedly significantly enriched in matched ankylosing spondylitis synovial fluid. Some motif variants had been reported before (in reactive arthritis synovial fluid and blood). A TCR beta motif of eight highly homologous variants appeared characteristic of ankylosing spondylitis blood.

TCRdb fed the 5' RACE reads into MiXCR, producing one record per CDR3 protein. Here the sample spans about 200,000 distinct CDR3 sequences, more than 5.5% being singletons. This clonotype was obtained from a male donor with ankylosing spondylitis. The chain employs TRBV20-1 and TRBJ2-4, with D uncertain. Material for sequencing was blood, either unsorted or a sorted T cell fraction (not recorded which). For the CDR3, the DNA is TGCAGTGCTAGAGGACTTAGCAGGCACATTCAGTACTTC. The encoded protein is CSARGLSRHIQYF.